This entry lists 31 T cell receptor beta chains sequenced from one sample in a study of blood T cell repertoires in COVID-19. Only in-frame clones appear in the TCRdb table, and some are missing; sequencing was by immunoSEQ multiplex PCR. Of roughly 160,000 clones listed, roughly 84% are singletons. Material for sequencing was peripheral blood. These receptors all come from an older woman with acute or convalescent COVID-19.

This clone has only a few counts. The chain is built from TRBV7-3 and TRBJ1-1; TRBD1 matches 7 bases. Germline trimming cut 3 bases from V and 7 bases from J; bases unmatched to any gene: 2. The germline CDR1 and CDR2 sequences are SGHTA and FQGTGA. The CDR3 covers 12 residues. CDR3 DNA sequence: TGTGCCAGCAGCTTGTCAGGGGGTGAAGCTTTCTTT. It codes for CASSLSGGEAFF.

This chain links TRBV28 with TRBJ2-5; tentative D call: TRBD2 (6 bases). V dropped 1 base and J dropped 6 bases, with 15 bases sitting between them. This CDR3 has 15 amino acids. Germline loops: CDR1 MDHEN, CDR2 SYDVKM. DNA of the CDR3: TGTGCCAGCAGTTTATCGGGACTTCAGCTCCAGACCCAGTACTTC. Translating it yields CASSLSGLQLQTQYF.

The chain joins TRBV19 to TRBJ2-2; 8 bases fit TRBD1. V gave up 6 bases and J gave up 6 bases; unmatched junction bases: 15. Germline V gene lookup returns CDR1 LNHDA and CDR2 SQIVND (reference sequence). The CDR3 runs to 17 residues. The DNA for the CDR3 is TGTGCCAGTAGAGCCCCAACCGGACAGGGAAAGTCCGGGGAGCTGTTTTTT. It encodes CASRAPTGQGKSGELFF.

This chain joins TRBV4-1 and TRBJ2-7; 7 bases line up with TRBD1. CDR3 size: 14 residues. CDR1 and CDR2 (germline): MGHRA, YSYEKL. Trimming took 2 bases from V and 4 from J; bases not matched to a gene: 5. In nucleotides, the CDR3 is TGCGCCAGCAGCCAACAGACAGGGATTTACGAGCAGTACTTC. Translating it yields CASSQQTGIYEQYF.

The chain joins TRBV5-1 to TRBJ2-3; 11 positions agree with TRBD2. The V segment lost 4 bases and the J segment 1 base; nucleotides outside the gene matches: 5. The CDR3 spans 16 residues. Germline V gene sequence: CDR1 SGHRS, CDR2 YFSETQ. The CDR3 reads CASSHRLAGRTDTQYF. DNA for the CDR3: TGCGCCAGCAGCCATCGACTAGCGGGGCGCACAGATACGCAGTATTTT.

This clone was detected a few times. J is TRBJ1-2 and V is TRBV19; D might be TRBD1 (6 bases). The V end lost 7 bases, the J end lost 8 bases, and 17 bases lay between the germline ends. Germline assignment: CDR1 LNHDA and CDR2 SQIVND (reference sequence). This CDR3 has 13 residues. The CDR3 DNA reads TGTGCCAGTACCCCGACAGGTTCCGGCGGCTACACCTTC. Translation: CASTPTGSGGYTF. Supplemented by reference TRBV19 and TRBJ1-2, the full variable domain reads DGGITQSPKYLFRKEGQNVTLSCEQNLNHDAMYWYRQDPGQGLRLIYYSQIVNDFQKGDIAEGYSVSREKKESFPLTVTSAQKNPTAFYLCASTPTGSGGYTFGSGTRLTVV.

The chain combines TRBV7-9 with TRBJ2-1; 9 positions match TRBD1. This CDR3 comprises 16 residues. The V gene end was trimmed by 5 bases and the J gene end by 3 bases; junction bases not matched to a gene: 8. Germline CDR1 SEHNR, CDR2 FQNEAQ (reference sequence). CDR3 in DNA: TGTGCCAGCAGCGACTCCGGGACAGGGTACTACAATGAGCAGTTCTTC. This gives the protein CASSDSGTGYYNEQFF. The whole variable domain, filled in from reference TRBV7-9 and TRBJ2-1, reads DTGVSQNPRHKITKRGQNVTFRCDPISEHNRLYWYRQTLGQGPEFLTYFQNEAQLEKSRLLSDRFSAERPKGSFSTLEIQRTEQGDSAMYLCASSDSGTGYYNEQFFGPGTRLTVL.

V and J are TRBV19 and TRBJ1-2, with 7 positions matching TRBD1. V lost 2 bases and J lost 5; bases outside the gene matches: 17. The germline CDR1 and CDR2 sequences are LNHDA and SQIVND (reference sequence). The CDR3 contains 18 residues. The CDR3, as DNA: TGTGCCAGTAGTATACGCCTCCTCTCGCAGGGGGTGCTATATGGCTACACCTTC. Translating it yields CASSIRLLSQGVLYGYTF.

V usage is TRBV7-2 and J usage is TRBJ2-3; no clear D gene. Germline lookup yields CDR1 SGHTA and CDR2 FQGNSA. Trimming left V 0 bases short and J 4 bases short, with 8 bases between. The CDR3 spans 14 residues. The CDR3 sequence: CASSLASTADTQYF. The CDR3 DNA is TGTGCCAGCAGCTTAGCGTCTACCGCAGATACGCAGTATTTT. The variable domain in full, with the rest retrieved from reference TRBV7-2 and TRBJ2-3, is GAGVSQSPSNKVTEKGKDVELRCDPISGHTALYWYRQSLGQGLEFLIYFQGNSAPDKSGLPSDRFSAERTGGSVSTLTIQRTQQEDSAVYLCASSLASTADTQYFGPGTRLTVL.

The chain joins TRBV28 to TRBJ1-2; unclear D gene. Germline V gene data show CDR1 as MDHEN and CDR2 as SYDVKM. Trimming stripped 7 bases from V and 7 bases from J, with 13 bases between. The length of the CDR3 is 12 residues. This chain's CDR3 is CASTPGRAGYTF. The CDR3 nucleotides read TGTGCCAGCACCCCTGGGAGGGCTGGCTACACCTTC.

V is TRBV10-2 and J is TRBJ1-3, with D tentatively TRBD1 (6 bases). The CDR3 loop spans 14 amino acids. Germline loops: CDR1 WSHSY, CDR2 SAAADI. Trimming removed 6 bases at V and 6 bases at J, with 15 bases between. The CDR3 reads CASRLTGSENTIYF. CDR3 coding DNA: TGCGCCAGCAGATTAACAGGGTCGGAAAACACCATATATTTT.

The rearrangement links TRBV12-3 or TRBV12-4 to TRBJ2-7, with a weak D call TRBD2 (5 bases). Trimming stripped 1 base from V and 7 bases from J, with 8 bases between. The length of the CDR3 is 12 residues. The CDR3 nucleotides are TGTGCCAGCAGTTTAGTGACTACTGAGCAGTACTTC. This encodes CASSLVTTEQYF.

This sequence joins TRBV19 and TRBJ2-3, with 8 bases fitting TRBD1. The germline V gene encodes CDR1 LNHDA and CDR2 SQIVND (reference sequence). Unmatched junction bases numbered 4, after V lost 5 bases and J lost 0 bases. The CDR3 totals 15 residues. The CDR3 coding sequence is TGTGCCAGTAGTTTAACAGGGGGTAGCACAGATACGCAGTATTTT. Its protein is CASSLTGGSTDTQYF.

The chain recombines TRBV19 with TRBJ1-2, with 7 bases that match TRBD1. J gave up 4 bases and V 3 bases, and 5 bases lay outside the gene matches. Germline CDR1 LNHDA, CDR2 SQIVND (reference sequence). The CDR3 loop spans 14 amino acids. CDR3 sequence (DNA): TGTGCCAGTAGTATCGTCGGGACAGTCTATGGCTACACCTTC. The encoded protein is CASSIVGTVYGYTF.

This chain joins TRBV5-1 and TRBJ1-2, with a tentative D call TRBD1 (6 bases). Per the germline V gene, CDR1 is SGHRS and CDR2 is YFSETQ. The germline V and J ends were trimmed by 0 bases and 6 bases, with 18 bases remaining between them. There are 16 residues in the CDR3. The CDR3: CASSLEPVRGQNGYTF. As DNA, the CDR3 is TGCGCCAGCAGCTTGGAGCCAGTAAGGGGACAAAATGGCTACACCTTC.

The chain is built from TRBV6-5 and TRBJ1-2; tentatively, D is TRBD1 (5 bases). The length of the CDR3 is 12 residues. Germline CDR1 reads MNHEY; CDR2 reads SVGAGI. Trimming pared 5 bases from V and 6 bases from J, leaving 10 bases between. The CDR3 sequence: CASSPQGDGYTF. The CDR3 DNA follows: TGTGCCAGCAGTCCGCAGGGTGATGGCTACACCTTC.

The CDR3 loop reads CASSYSDIYNSPLHF. The CDR3 DNA reads TGTGCCAGCAGTTACTCGGACATATATAATTCACCCCTCCACTTT. This rearrangement joins TRBV6-5 to TRBJ1-6, with a weak D call TRBD1 (5 bases). Trimming removed 0 bases at V and 4 bases at J, with 7 bases between. The CDR3 has 15 amino acids. Germline V lookup: CDR1 MNHEY, CDR2 SVGAGI.

The chain links TRBV27 to TRBJ2-3; 7 bases line up with TRBD1. V dropped 6 bases and J dropped 2; count of bases not matched to a gene: 11. The CDR3 has 16 residues. From germline, CDR1 is MNHEY and CDR2 SMNVEV (reference sequence). CDR3 sequence reads: CASRGETGTITDTQYF. The CDR3 DNA sequence: TGTGCCAGCAGGGGTGAGACAGGGACGATCACAGATACGCAGTATTTT.

This chain connects TRBV5-5 to TRBJ1-1; unclear D gene. CDR1 is SGHKS, CDR2 YYEKEE, per germline (reference sequence). With 2 bases removed from V and 0 bases from J, the gap between germline ends came to 8 bases. The CDR3 is made up of 14 amino acids. CDR3 protein: CASSLGSMNTEAFF. As DNA, the CDR3 is TGTGCCAGCAGCTTAGGGAGCATGAACACTGAAGCTTTCTTT.

The chain couples TRBV5-1 to TRBJ2-2; 7 bases match TRBD1. Germline CDR1 and CDR2: SGHRS and YFSETQ. CDR3 length: 17 amino acids. Trimming removed 0 bases from V and 1 base from J; junction bases left unmatched: 6. The CDR3 is CASSLGPRTGNTGELFF. DNA of the CDR3: TGCGCCAGCAGCTTGGGACCGAGGACAGGGAACACCGGGGAGCTGTTTTTT. The full variable domain, in which reference TRBV5-1 and TRBJ2-2 provide the parts outside the CDR3, is KAGVTQTPRYLIKTRGQQVTLSCSPISGHRSVSWYQQTPGQGLQFLFEYFSETQRNKGNFPGRFSGRQFSNSRSEMNVSTLELGDSALYLCASSLGPRTGNTGELFFGEGSRLTVL.

V is TRBV12-3 or TRBV12-4 and J is TRBJ2-3, with 7 bases lining up with TRBD2. V shed 1 base and J 6 bases; nucleotides not matched to a gene: 1. The CDR3 is 13 amino acids. CDR3 sequence: CASSLELADTQYF. Written as DNA, the CDR3 is TGTGCCAGCAGTTTAGAACTAGCGGATACGCAGTATTTT.

This chain joins TRBV18 and TRBJ2-7; the D gene is possibly TRBD1 (5 bases). Germline CDR1 and CDR2: KGHSH and LQKENI. The CDR3 length is 14 residues. V was cut by 5 bases and J by 2 bases, with 13 bases left in between. The CDR3 reads CASSEDTTTYEQYF. The CDR3 region has the DNA TGTGCCAGCTCAGAGGACACTACCACCTACGAGCAGTACTTC.

This clone was recorded only once. The rearrangement joins TRBV4-3 to TRBJ1-3; tentatively, D is TRBD1 (6 bases). This CDR3 has 17 amino acids. The V and J ends lost 1 base and 0 bases respectively, with 13 bases between them. The V gene's germline CDR1 is LGHNA and CDR2 YSLEER. Written as DNA, the CDR3 is TGCGCCAGCAGCCAAGTTGCGACAGGTCCCTCTGGAAACACCATATATTTT. This codes for CASSQVATGPSGNTIYF.

This sequence joins TRBV4-3 and TRBJ1-6, with 8 bases identical to TRBD1. The CDR3 is 17 residues long. Trimming removed 3 bases from V and 7 bases from J; junction bases left unmatched: 11. Germline V gene sequence: CDR1 LGHNA, CDR2 YSLEER. This CDR3 is CASSQETGDGHNSPLHF. CDR3 sequence (DNA): TGCGCCAGCAGCCAGGAGACAGGGGACGGACACAATTCACCCCTCCACTTT.

The chain uses TRBV2 and TRBJ2-3; no firm D call. The CDR3 is 13 residues long. The germline V gene encodes CDR1 SNHLY and CDR2 FYNNEI. The V gene lost 3 bases and the J gene lost 6 bases, with 10 bases spanning the gap. CDR3 coding DNA: TGTGCCAGCAGTGAGCAGGTGAACGATACGCAGTATTTT. It yields the protein CASSEQVNDTQYF.

The chain is built from TRBV7-6 and TRBJ2-1, with 10 bases matching TRBD2. CDR1 is SGHVS and CDR2 is FNYEAQ in the germline V gene. V gave up 2 bases and J gave up 2 bases; unmatched junction bases: 6. CDR3 length equals 17 residues. CDR3 loop: CASSLRASGGPYNEQFF. The CDR3 DNA is TGTGCCAGCAGCTTAAGGGCTAGCGGGGGTCCCTACAATGAGCAGTTCTTC. The whole variable domain, remainder taken from reference TRBV7-6 and TRBJ2-1, is GAGVSQSPRYKVTKRGQDVALRCDPISGHVSLYWYRQALGQGPEFLTYFNYEAQQDKSGLPNDRFSAERPEGSISTLTIQRTEQRDSAMYRCASSLRASGGPYNEQFFGPGTRLTVL.

The genes are TRBV4-1 and TRBJ1-2, with 8 bases aligning to TRBD1. CDR3 size: 17 residues. CDR1 and CDR2 from the germline V gene are MGHRA and YSYEKL. Trimming took 0 bases from V and 8 from J; bases not matched to a gene: 14. The CDR3 spells CASSQEGRNRGRRGYTF. The CDR3 nucleotides are TGCGCCAGCAGCCAAGAAGGTCGCAACAGGGGGAGGAGGGGCTACACCTTC.

The rearrangement links TRBV28 to TRBJ2-1; 8 bases align to TRBD2. V gave up 3 bases and J gave up 8 bases; unmatched junction bases: 6. CDR1 is MDHEN, CDR2 SYDVKM, per germline. This CDR3 is 14 amino acids long. CDR3 protein: CASSFAGGGDEQFF. The CDR3 DNA reads TGTGCCAGCAGTTTCGCGGGGGGCGGGGATGAGCAGTTCTTC.

The rearrangement joins TRBV7-2 to TRBJ2-2; 11 positions match TRBD2. The junction had 2 bases not matched to a gene; V was cut back by 1 base and J by 1 base. This CDR3 is built from 17 residues. Germline CDR1 SGHTA, CDR2 FQGNSA. CDR3 nucleotide sequence: TGTGCCAGCAGCTTAGACGGACTAGCGGGGAACACCGGGGAGCTGTTTTTT. This translates into CASSLDGLAGNTGELFF.

This clone has a single count. V usage is TRBV2 and J usage is TRBJ2-4; 7 positions agree with TRBD2. V dropped 9 bases and J dropped 7; count of bases not matched to a gene: 24. CDR3 length equals 18 residues. CDR1 and CDR2 from the germline V gene are SNHLY and FYNNEI. The CDR3 loop is CASTPRAQGARGGNIQYF. In DNA form, the CDR3 reads TGTGCCAGTACTCCCCGGGCCCAAGGGGCGCGGGGAGGGAACATTCAGTACTTC. Variable domain in full (rest from reference TRBV2 and TRBJ2-4): EPEVTQTPSHQVTQMGQEVILRCVPISNHLYFYWYRQILGQKVEFLVSFYNNEISEKSEIFDDQFSVERPDGSNFTLKIRSTKLEDSAMYFCASTPRAQGARGGNIQYFGAGTRLSVL.

This rearrangement joins TRBV7-3 to TRBJ1-1, with TRBD1 as a possible D gene (6 bases). The CDR3 length is 14 residues. Germline V gives CDR1 SGHTA, CDR2 FQGTGA. V was shortened by 5 bases and J by 4 bases, with 14 bases between the two germline ends. The CDR3 reads CASSLQGVGTEAFF. As DNA, the CDR3 is TGTGCCAGCAGCCTACAGGGTGTAGGCACTGAAGCTTTCTTT.